This section outlines one T cell receptor (beta chain) sequence together with its context. The antigen remains undetermined. Researchers ran the PCR with 60 Vbeta and 13 Jbeta primers. TCRdb keeps only in-frame clones here, not all; method: immunoSEQ multiplex PCR. The table has more than 150,000 clones, 81% seen once. The data originate from a study of cytomegalovirus exposure and HLA in healthy donors. Findings and caveats of the study: When the data were analyzed later, several of the most significant clusters appeared to be linked to common viral pathogens.

Germline V gene data show CDR1 as SGHTA and CDR2 as FQGNSA. With 4 bases clipped from V and 11 bases from J, the junction kept 6 bases outside the gene matches. The CDR3 is 14 residues long. Sequencing used PBMCs. The TCR sequence derives from a woman under 30 in good health and CMV-seropositive. This rearrangement joins TRBV7-2 to TRBJ1-6, with 9 bases lining up with TRBD1. In nucleotides, the CDR3 is TGTGCCAGCAGCTCCCGGGACAGGGAGCCACCCCTCCACTTT. Translating it yields CASSSRDREPPLHF.